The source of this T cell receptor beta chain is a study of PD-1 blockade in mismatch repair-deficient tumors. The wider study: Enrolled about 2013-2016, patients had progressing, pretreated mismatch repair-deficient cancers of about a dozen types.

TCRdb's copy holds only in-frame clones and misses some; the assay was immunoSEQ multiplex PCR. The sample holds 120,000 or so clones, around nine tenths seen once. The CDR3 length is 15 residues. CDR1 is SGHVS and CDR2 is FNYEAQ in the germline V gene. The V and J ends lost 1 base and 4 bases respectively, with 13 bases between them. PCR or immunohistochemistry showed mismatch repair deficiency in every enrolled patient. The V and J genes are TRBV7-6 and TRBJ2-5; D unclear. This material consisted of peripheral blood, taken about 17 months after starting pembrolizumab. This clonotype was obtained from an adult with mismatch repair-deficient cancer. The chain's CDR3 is CASSLEAVRGETQYF. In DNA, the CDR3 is TGTGCCAGCAGCTTAGAGGCAGTGAGAGGAGAGACCCAGTACTTC. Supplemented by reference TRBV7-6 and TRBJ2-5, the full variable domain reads GAGVSQSPRYKVTKRGQDVALRCDPISGHVSLYWYRQALGQGPEFLTYFNYEAQQDKSGLPNDRFSAERPEGSISTLTIQRTEQRDSAMYRCASSLEAVRGETQYFGPGTRLLVL.